This T cell receptor (beta chain) was identified in a study of T cells in Graves' hyperthyroidism and ophthalmopathy. Study-level findings and limits: Among thyroid clonotypes expanded above 0.001, most also appeared in blood. Ophthalmopathy was separated from stable hyperthyroidism by a 13 V-J model. A median around 6.8 months before onset, the model predicted ophthalmopathy.

When ophthalmopathy did not progress within 18 months, Graves' hyperthyroidism was considered stable. V was trimmed by 4 bases and J by 4 bases, leaving 10 bases between them. The germline CDR1 and CDR2 sequences are SQVTM and ANQGSEA. CDR3 size: 12 residues. This clonotype has only a few counts. Its matching antigen is unknown. What was amplified from RNA transcripts were TCR beta CDR3 regions. Carried out on the TCR CDR3, a first-round RT-PCR used the HTBI primer set. Via MiXCR, TCRdb re-called the multiplex PCR reads, giving one row per CDR3 protein. The repertoire holds hundreds of thousands of distinct CDR3 sequences, with approximately 15% as singletons.

The rearrangement links TRBV29-1 to TRBJ1-2; D not certain. The TCR was taken from a woman aged 18-30 years with Graves' hyperthyroidism. The sequenced sample was blood. The CDR3 here is CSVAVSLYGYTF. In DNA form, the CDR3 reads TGCAGCGTTGCCGTAAGCCTCTATGGCTACACCTTC.